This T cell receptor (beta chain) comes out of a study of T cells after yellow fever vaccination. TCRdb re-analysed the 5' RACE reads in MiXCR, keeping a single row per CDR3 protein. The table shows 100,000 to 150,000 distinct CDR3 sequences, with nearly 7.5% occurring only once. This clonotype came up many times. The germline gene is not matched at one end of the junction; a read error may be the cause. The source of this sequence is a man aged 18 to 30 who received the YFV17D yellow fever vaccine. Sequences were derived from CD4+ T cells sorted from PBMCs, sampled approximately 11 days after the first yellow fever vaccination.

This CDR3 reads CSAREVLWAGTVF. DNA for the CDR3: TGCAGTGCTAGGGAGGTTTTGTGGGCAGGGACTGTCTTC. The V gene is TRBV20-1, the J gene TRBJ2-5; tentatively, D is TRBD2 (6 bases). Germline values: CDR1 DFQATT, CDR2 SNEGSKA (reference sequence). The CDR3 spans 13 residues.